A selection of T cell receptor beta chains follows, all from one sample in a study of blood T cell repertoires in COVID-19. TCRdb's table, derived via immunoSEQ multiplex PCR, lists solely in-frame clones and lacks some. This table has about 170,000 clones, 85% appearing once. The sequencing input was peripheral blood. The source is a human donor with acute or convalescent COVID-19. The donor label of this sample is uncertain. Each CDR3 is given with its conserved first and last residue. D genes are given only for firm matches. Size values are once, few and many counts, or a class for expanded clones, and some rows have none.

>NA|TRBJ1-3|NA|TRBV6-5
TGTGCCAGCAGTCCTAACAGCCTCTCTGGAAACACCATATATTTT
CASSPNSLSGNTIYF
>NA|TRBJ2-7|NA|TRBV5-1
TGCGCCAGCAGCTTGGGGTTAAGGGGAAGGTCTTACGAGCAGTACTTC
CASSLGLRGRSYEQYF
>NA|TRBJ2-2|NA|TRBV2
TGTGCCAGCAGCCCCGTGTCGGGGGGCGCCGGGGAGCTGTTTTTT
CASSPVSGGAGELFF
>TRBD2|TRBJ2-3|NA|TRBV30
TGTGCCTGGGGACTAGCGCTGGCTACGCAGTATTTT
CAWGLALATQYF
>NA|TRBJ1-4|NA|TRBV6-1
TGTGCCAGCAGTGAAAGCGCAACTAATGAAAAACTGTTTTTT
CASSESATNEKLFF
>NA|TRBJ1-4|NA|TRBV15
TGTGCCACCAGCAGAGATAGGGGGGGCTCTTACGAAAAACTGTTTTTT
CATSRDRGGSYEKLFF
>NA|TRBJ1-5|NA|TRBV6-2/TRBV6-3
TGTGCCAGCAGTTACCTCGGGACATCGGGGCCCCAGCATTTT
CASSYLGTSGPQHF
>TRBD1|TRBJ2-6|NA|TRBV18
TGTGCCAGCTCCCGGGACAGGGGAACTGGGGCCAACGTCCTGACTTTC
CASSRDRGTGANVLTF
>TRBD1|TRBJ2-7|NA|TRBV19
TGTGCCAGTAGTATACAGGAGGGACCAGGGAGGACAGGGGTCGAGCAGTACTTC
CASSIQEGPGRTGVEQYF
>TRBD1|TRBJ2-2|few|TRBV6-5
TGTGCCAGCAGTAGACAGGGGGCAAGGGAGCTGTTTTTT
CASSRQGARELFF
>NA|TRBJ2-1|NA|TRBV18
TGTGCCAGCTCACCACGGGCAAATGAGCAGTTCTTC
CASSPRANEQFF
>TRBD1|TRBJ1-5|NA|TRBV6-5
TGTGCCAGCAGGGACAGGGGTAGCAATCAGCCCCAGCATTTT
CASRDRGSNQPQHF
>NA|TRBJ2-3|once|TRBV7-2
TGTGCCAGCAGCTTATCATGGAGGGGAGCAGATACGCAGTATTTT
CASSLSWRGADTQYF
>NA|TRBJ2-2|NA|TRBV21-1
TGTGCCAGCAGCATCCATCCGGGACAGGGCTGGGTGGGGGAGCTGTTTTTT
CASSIHPGQGWVGELFF
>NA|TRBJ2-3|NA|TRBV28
TGTGCCAGCACCAGTCAGCAGGGTTTAGGGTATTTT
CASTSQQGLGYF
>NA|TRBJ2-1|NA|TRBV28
TGTGCCAGCAGTTATGGGGGGGGGCCCAATGAGCAGTTCTTC
CASSYGGGPNEQFF
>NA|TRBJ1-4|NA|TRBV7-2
TGTGCCAGCAGCTTAGAGAATACAGGCGGAAAACTGTTTTTT
CASSLENTGGKLFF
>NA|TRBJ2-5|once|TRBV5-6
TGTGCCAGCAGCTTGAGCGGCAGCGGACAAGAGACCCAGTACTTC
CASSLSGSGQETQYF
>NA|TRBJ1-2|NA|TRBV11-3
TGTGCCAGCAGCTTATCAGGGGATTGGTATGGCTACACCTTC
CASSLSGDWYGYTF
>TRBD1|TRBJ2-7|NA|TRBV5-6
TGTGCCAGCAGCGTGGACAGGCAAGACTACGAGCAGTACTTC
CASSVDRQDYEQYF
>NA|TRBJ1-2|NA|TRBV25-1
TGTGCCAGCAGTGAGGGCAGGGGTCATGGCTACACCTTC
CASSEGRGHGYTF
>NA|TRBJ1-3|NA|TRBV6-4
TGTGCCAGCCCCCCCCGCGGGCAAATTTTATGTGGAAACACCATATATTTT
CASPPRGQILCGNTIYF
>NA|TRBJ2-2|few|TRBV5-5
TGTGCCAGCAGGTACAGGGATTTTTACACCGGGGAGCTGTTTTTT
CASRYRDFYTGELFF
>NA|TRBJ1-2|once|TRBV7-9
TGTGCCAGCATCCCTAACGGGCGGATAGCGGGCTACACCTTC
CASIPNGRIAGYTF
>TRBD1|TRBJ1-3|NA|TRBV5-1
TGCGCCAGCAGCTTGGGCAGGGGGCAAGGAAACACCATATATTTT
CASSLGRGQGNTIYF